This TCR beta chain is from a study of T cell changes during pregnancy in multiple sclerosis. CDR1 LNHDA and CDR2 SQIVND come from the germline V gene (reference sequence). The ends were cut back, 4 bases at V and 6 bases at J, with 3 bases in the middle. CDR3 length equals 11 residues. TCRdb keeps only in-frame clones here, not all; method: immunoSEQ multiplex PCR. The sample records 95,000 to 150,000 clones, approximately 93% being singletons. The sequencing here drew on peripheral blood, taken before pregnancy. The TCR was taken from a female donor with multiple sclerosis, enrolled in a pregnancy study. This chain links TRBV19 with TRBJ1-4; D is uncertain. CDR3 region: CASSTYEKLFF. In DNA, the CDR3 is TGTGCCAGTAGTACGTATGAAAAACTGTTTTTT.